This T cell receptor beta chain emerged from a study of molecular identifiers for immune sequencing clone quantification. Study details: Replicate experiments divided RNA from roughly 20,000 or 100,000 naive CD8 cells into five parts and sequenced four. Findings and caveats of the study: Underestimation of highly expanded clone sizes could arise where identical TCR molecules share a barcode. Spike-in Jurkat TCR RNA from a single cell reportedly registered among around 1 million naive cells.

This clonotype was recorded at least ten times. Antigen unknown. The V gene's germline CDR1 is SEHNR and CDR2 FQNEAQ (reference sequence). The CDR3 has 15 residues. V was clipped by 2 bases and J by 8 bases; unmatched bases: 8. Library preparation followed earlier protocols using designated TCR primers. TCRdb reanalysed the PCR reads using MiXCR and keeps one entry per CDR3 protein. The sample shows some 320,000 distinct CDR3 sequences, over 20% of them seen only once. The material sequenced was naive CD8+ T cells from blood, with Jurkat cell RNA spiked in. Noted subset: FACS-sorted CD8+CD4-CCR7+CD45RA+ naive T cells. The sequence was obtained from a human donor in good health. Some libraries in this study had Jurkat cell RNA spiked in. The V call is TRBV7-9, the J call TRBJ2-1; 8 nucleotides match TRBD2. CDR3 loop: CASSLYTAGEDEQFF. The CDR3 bases are TGTGCCAGCAGCTTATATACAGCGGGAGAGGATGAGCAGTTCTTC.